Below, 30 T cell receptor beta chains from the same sample are listed, as sequenced in a study of T cell responses to AZD1222 COVID-19 vaccine. Sequencing used immunoSEQ multiplex PCR; TCRdb keeps in-frame clones, though not all of them. The table lists 150,000 to 200,000 clones, 92% of them singletons, with around 1% in the top ten. The source material was peripheral blood, sampled 28 days after the second AZD1222 dose. Receptors originate from an adult who received the AZD1222 COVID-19 vaccine.

The chain is built from TRBV7-9 and TRBJ2-1, with TRBD2 as a possible D gene (6 bases). Per germline, CDR1 SEHNR and CDR2 FQNEAQ (reference sequence). The germline V and J ends were trimmed by 3 bases and 12 bases, with 15 bases remaining between them. There are 13 residues in the CDR3. CDR3 bases: TGTGCCAGCAGCTTTACGGGGACTGGGGTGCAGTTCTTC. Protein sequence: CASSFTGTGVQFF.

V gene TRBV4-1 combines with J gene TRBJ1-2; D is uncertain. Germline CDR1 is MGHRA and CDR2 is YSYEKL. The CDR3 has 13 residues. Trimming removed 0 bases at V and 5 bases at J, with 7 bases between. CDR3 sequence reads: CASSQDGEYGYTF. The CDR3 DNA reads TGCGCCAGCAGCCAAGACGGGGAATATGGCTACACCTTC.

The genes are TRBV2 and TRBJ2-7; TRBD1 matches 10 bases. From germline, CDR1 is SNHLY and CDR2 FYNNEI. The CDR3 runs to 15 residues. Trimming cost V 2 bases and J 5 bases; bases outside gene matches: 6. The CDR3 DNA sequence: TGTGCCAGCAGTGAATATGGGACAGGGGCCAACGAGCAGTACTTC. Translating it yields CASSEYGTGANEQYF.

This clone appeared a single time. The CDR3 loop reads CATSPSGDRGIGEQFF. The CDR3 DNA reads TGTGCCACCAGTCCATCCGGGGACAGGGGTATAGGTGAGCAGTTCTTC. The chain links TRBV24-1 to TRBJ2-1; 10 bases are a match to TRBD1. With 6 bases clipped from V and 9 bases from J, the junction kept 13 bases outside the gene matches. The CDR3 is made up of 16 amino acids. The germline V gene has CDR1 KGHDR and CDR2 SFDVKD.

The chain employs TRBV11-2 and TRBJ1-2; no clear D. CDR3 length equals 13 residues. Germline lookup yields CDR1 SGHAT and CDR2 FQNNGV. Trimming left V 1 base short and J 4 bases short, with 7 bases between. CDR3 DNA sequence: TGTGCCAGCAGCTTAGCCTCAGTCTATGGCTACACCTTC. Translating gives CASSLASVYGYTF.

The J gene is TRBJ2-1, the V gene TRBV3-1 (or the pseudogene TRBV3-2), with D uncertain. CDR3 length: 16 residues. Deletions cut 2 bases from V and 0 bases from J, with 11 bases between. Germline CDR1 reads LGHDT; CDR2 reads YNNKEL (reference sequence). CDR3 in amino acids: CASSQTPTSSYNEQFF. CDR3 nucleotides: TGTGCCAGCAGCCAAACACCCACGAGCTCCTACAATGAGCAGTTCTTC.

This chain links TRBV29-1 with TRBJ1-1; no clear D gene. V lost 3 bases, J lost 5 bases, and 16 bases lay in between. Germline CDR1 reads SQVTM; CDR2 reads ANQGSEA. The CDR3 extends over 14 amino acids. CDR3 sequence: CSVDSWARETEAFF. CDR3 DNA: TGCAGCGTTGACTCTTGGGCGAGGGAAACTGAAGCTTTCTTT.

CDR3 sequence reads: CASSLEGTLALGGLQYF. DNA for the CDR3: TGTGCCAGCAGCTTAGAAGGGACATTGGCCCTCGGGGGGTTACAGTACTTC. The V call is TRBV11-2, the J call TRBJ2-5; a possible D gene is TRBD2 (7 bases). The germline V gene encodes CDR1 SGHAT and CDR2 FQNNGV. The CDR3 is made up of 17 amino acids. With 0 bases removed from V and 11 bases from J, the gap between germline ends came to 25 bases.

The chain joins TRBV9 to TRBJ1-6; D perhaps matches TRBD1 (6 bases). The V end lost 4 bases, the J end lost 3 bases, and 14 bases lay between the germline ends. The CDR3 sequence is 16 residues long. Germline CDR1 reads SGDLS; CDR2 reads YYNGEE. CDR3 sequence: CASSPRQDIYNSPLHF. The CDR3 nucleotides are TGTGCCAGCAGCCCCCGACAGGATATCTATAATTCACCCCTCCACTTT.

This chain joins TRBV27 and TRBJ1-1; D ambiguous. CDR1 MNHEY and CDR2 SMNVEV come from the germline V gene (reference sequence). The length of the CDR3 is 14 residues. V was shortened by 6 bases and J by 4 bases, with 15 bases between the two germline ends. The CDR3 DNA reads as TGTGCCAGCAGCTTGACCGCGCGGAGCACTGAAGCTTTCTTT. It codes for CASSLTARSTEAFF.

J is TRBJ1-1 and V is TRBV19; 9 bases map to TRBD1. The CDR3 totals 15 residues. Germline values: CDR1 LNHDA, CDR2 SQIVND (reference sequence). The V and J ends lost 7 bases and 0 bases, in that order; junction bases with no gene match: 6. DNA of the CDR3: TGTGCCAGTAATTTGGGACAGGGTATGAACACTGAAGCTTTCTTT. Translated, it gives CASNLGQGMNTEAFF.

The J gene is TRBJ2-7, the V gene TRBV7-9; 9 positions match TRBD1. The germline V gene encodes CDR1 SEHNR and CDR2 FQNEAQ (reference sequence). J gave up 6 bases and V 2 bases, and 5 bases lay outside the gene matches. This CDR3 spans 14 amino acids. The CDR3 DNA reads as TGTGCCAGCAGCTTACGACAGGGGGGGTCCGAGCAGTACTTC. Protein product: CASSLRQGGSEQYF.

This clone was counted a few times. This chain uses TRBV7-5 with TRBJ1-1. TRBV7-5 is a known pseudogene. The CDR3 is 15 residues long. The CDR3 sequence: CARSLGLAMNTEAFF. The DNA for the CDR3 is TGTGCCAGAAGCTTAGGGTTAGCTATGAACACTGAAGCTTTCTTT.

The CDR3 loop is CASSEARSVDRVPYEQYF. The CDR3 region has the DNA TGTGCCAGCAGTGAAGCGCGGAGTGTAGATAGGGTACCCTACGAGCAGTACTTC. The chain combines TRBV6-1 with TRBJ2-7; the D is unclear. V lost 0 bases and J lost 2, with 20 bases in between. Germline V CDR1 and CDR2: MNHNS, SASEGT. There are 18 residues in the CDR3.

The chain recombines TRBV4-1 with TRBJ2-1; D is possibly TRBD1 (6 bases). The CDR3 spans 13 residues. The V end lost 4 bases, the J end lost 10 bases, and 14 bases lay between the germline ends. Germline loops: CDR1 MGHRA, CDR2 YSYEKL. The CDR3 here is CASSPRQDSEQFF. The CDR3 DNA follows: TGCGCCAGCAGCCCCCGACAGGACTCGGAGCAGTTCTTC.

Note on this clone: Other DNA sequences in this specimen translate into the identical CDR3. This chain links TRBV19 with TRBJ1-1; 8 bases map to TRBD1. The V gene's germline CDR1 is LNHDA and CDR2 SQIVND (reference sequence). The CDR3 contains 13 residues. Trimming removed 6 bases from V and 3 bases from J; junction bases left unmatched: 3. The CDR3 coding sequence is TGTGCCAGTAGCCTGGACAGGGACACTGAAGCTTTCTTT. Protein product: CASSLDRDTEAFF.

The chain combines TRBV7-8 with TRBJ2-5; 7 nucleotides line up with TRBD1. The trim removed 0 bases at V and 10 bases at J, leaving 14 bases unmatched. The CDR3 is 16 residues long. Germline V CDR1 and CDR2: SGHVS, FQNEAQ. CDR3 residues: CASSLARTGTGRVQYF. In DNA, the CDR3 is TGTGCCAGCAGCTTAGCGAGGACAGGCACGGGTAGAGTCCAGTACTTC.

The gene calls are TRBV19 and TRBJ1-5, with D uncertain. In germline, CDR1 is LNHDA, CDR2 SQIVND (reference sequence). The length of the CDR3 is 13 residues. V was pared by 3 bases and J by 3 bases, with 6 bases between. As DNA, the CDR3 is TGTGCCAGTAGTATTTGGGACAATCAGCCCCAGCATTTT. It specifies CASSIWDNQPQHF.

This clone appeared a single time. The rearrangement uses TRBV5-1 and TRBJ1-5; D call uncertain. CDR3 size: 15 residues. Germline CDR1 is SGHRS and CDR2 is YFSETQ. The V end lost 0 bases, the J end lost 0 bases, and 7 bases lay between the germline ends. This CDR3 is CASSLVAGSNQPQHF. The CDR3 nucleotides are TGCGCCAGCAGCTTGGTGGCGGGTAGCAATCAGCCCCAGCATTTT.

The chain employs TRBV7-6 and TRBJ2-7, with 7 nucleotides matching TRBD2. This CDR3 region has 16 residues. Germline loops: CDR1 SGHVS, CDR2 FNYEAQ. The V segment lost 1 base and the J segment 2 bases; nucleotides outside the gene matches: 8. CDR3 sequence: CASSLEVERETYEQYF. CDR3 nucleotide sequence: TGTGCCAGCAGCTTAGAGGTAGAGCGGGAAACCTACGAGCAGTACTTC.

The chain carries TRBV9 and TRBJ2-7, with D perhaps matching TRBD1 (5 bases). CDR1 is SGDLS, CDR2 YYNGEE, per germline. The CDR3 spans 14 residues. V lost 4 bases, J lost 1 base, and 12 bases lay in between. The CDR3 here is CASSPRQFSYEQYF. In nucleotides, the CDR3 is TGTGCCAGCAGCCCCCGACAGTTTTCCTACGAGCAGTACTTC. Filled out from reference TRBV9 and TRBJ2-7, the complete variable domain reads DSGVTQTPKHLITATGQRVTLRCSPRSGDLSVYWYQQSLDQGLQFLIQYYNGEERAKGNILERFSAQQFPDLHSELNLSSLELGDSALYFCASSPRQFSYEQYFGPGTRLTVT.

This sequence joins TRBV4-1 and TRBJ1-6; no reliable D call. Trimming removed 0 bases from V and 9 bases from J, with 6 bases in between. Per the germline V gene, CDR1 is MGHRA and CDR2 is YSYEKL. The CDR3 length is 13 residues. The CDR3 DNA reads as TGCGCCAGCAGCCAAGACAGAGGTTCACCCCTCCACTTT. Protein sequence: CASSQDRGSPLHF.

The chain joins TRBV2 to TRBJ1-2; D call uncertain. CDR3 size: 11 residues. The V end was cut by 4 bases, the J end by 6 bases, with 6 bases between. CDR1 is SNHLY, CDR2 FYNNEI, per germline. The CDR3 here is CASSAYHGYTF. The CDR3 DNA is TGTGCCAGCAGTGCTTACCATGGCTACACCTTC.

This clone was detected once. The chain combines TRBV5-4 with TRBJ1-4; no firm D call. Per germline, CDR1 SGHNT and CDR2 YYREEE (reference sequence). The V end lost 0 bases, the J end lost 5 bases, and 8 bases lay between the germline ends. This CDR3 is built from 14 residues. The CDR3 protein is CASSLGGQNEKLFF. The CDR3, as DNA: TGTGCCAGCAGCTTGGGAGGTCAGAATGAAAAACTGTTTTTT.

The rearrangement uses TRBV6-1 and TRBJ1-5; D is possibly TRBD1 (5 bases). Trimming shortened V by 1 base and J by 3 bases, and 16 bases separated the two germline ends. This CDR3 has 17 residues. CDR1 MNHNS and CDR2 SASEGT come from the germline V gene. CDR3: CASSEVAGPPFNQPQHF. The CDR3 nucleotides are TGTGCCAGCAGTGAAGTGGCAGGGCCACCCTTCAATCAGCCCCAGCATTTT.

The chain uses TRBV3-1 (or the pseudogene TRBV3-2) and TRBJ1-2; a possible D gene is TRBD1 (5 bases). Trimming left V 0 bases short and J 6 bases short, with 32 bases between. Germline V gives CDR1 LGHDT, CDR2 YNNKEL (reference sequence). The CDR3 is 21 residues long. The DNA for the CDR3 is TGTGCCAGCAGCCAAGATATTTTGGGGGAGAGGGAAAAATGGGGCAGCGATGGCTACACCTTC. It encodes CASSQDILGEREKWGSDGYTF.

This CDR3 reads CASSPGPAYGYTF. The CDR3, as DNA: TGTGCCAGCAGTCCAGGGCCCGCCTATGGCTACACCTTC. The V call is TRBV27, the J call TRBJ1-2; D is possibly TRBD1 (5 bases). This CDR3 is built from 13 residues. The germline gives CDR1 MNHEY, CDR2 SMNVEV (reference sequence). Trimming left V 5 bases short and J 4 bases short, with 11 bases between.

The chain links TRBV6-5 to TRBJ2-3; D may be TRBD2 (6 bases). CDR3 length: 16 residues. Per the germline V gene, CDR1 is MNHEY and CDR2 is SVGAGI. With 0 bases removed from V and 3 bases from J, the gap between germline ends came to 13 bases. CDR3 residues: CASSYSSGEKTDTQYF. The CDR3 bases are TGTGCCAGCAGTTACTCATCGGGGGAGAAGACAGATACGCAGTATTTT.

The chain couples TRBV19 to TRBJ1-1; 10 bases are shared with TRBD1. The CDR3 covers 12 residues. The ends lost 7 bases at V and 6 bases at J; junction bases unmatched: 2. Germline lookup yields CDR1 LNHDA and CDR2 SQIVND (reference sequence). The DNA for the CDR3 is TGTGCCAGTACCGACAGGGGGCCTGAAGCTTTCTTT. Encoded protein: CASTDRGPEAFF.

This clone came up a few times. The CDR3 reads CASSLGTVNTEAFF. The CDR3 DNA is TGTGCCAGCAGCTTGGGGACTGTGAACACTGAAGCTTTCTTT. This chain connects TRBV5-5 to TRBJ1-1, with D hard to call. The V end was cut by 0 bases, the J end by 0 bases, with 6 bases between. The CDR3 is 14 residues long. Germline lookup yields CDR1 SGHKS and CDR2 YYEKEE (reference sequence).